This entry lists 31 T cell receptor beta chains sequenced from one sample in a study of regulatory T cells in long-lasting Graves disease (dated by TCRdb to the early 2020s). Read against the paper, the sample's time point label means: newly diagnosed GD, antithyroid drugs for less than 3 months. RNA was extracted from PBMCs in TRIzol for both TCR sequencing and RNA sequencing. Library creation used multiplex PCR. TCRdb names Illumina HiSeq 4000 as the instrument used. To build TCR beta libraries, CDR3 regions were amplified by Arm-PCR using iRepertoire HTBI primers. The public sequencing data were trimmed at Q25 with fastp and processed into clonotypes with MiXCR by TCRdb, which kept only in-frame beta chains. Each CDR3 protein appears once, grouped with its most common genes and DNA. Here the sample has 370,000 or so distinct CDR3 sequences; 15% to 20% occur a single time. The ten most abundant clones make up 20% to 25% of the sample.

The sample was also reused in another study, on T cells in Graves' hyperthyroidism and ophthalmopathy.

The source was peripheral blood mononuclear cells (PBMCs), collected at new diagnosis, from a patient treated with antithyroid drugs. The receptors stem from a woman in her late teens or twenties with Graves disease. Donor details come from another sample of the same person, matched by shared clones.

This clonotype was seen at least ten times. This chain connects TRBV6-2 or TRBV6-3 to TRBJ2-2; maybe TRBD2 (5 bases). This CDR3 region has 18 residues. The germline gives CDR1 MNHEY, CDR2 SVGEGT. Trimming removed 2 bases from V and 4 bases from J, with 20 bases in between. The CDR3 region has the DNA TGTGCCAGCAGTTACCCGGGTCCCATTTCGGGGATCACCGGGGAGCTGTTTTTT. Protein sequence: CASSYPGPISGITGELFF.

This clonotype appeared many times. The rearrangement links TRBV2 to TRBJ1-2; D is possibly TRBD1 (5 bases). V lost 5 bases to trimming and J lost 3 bases, with 7 bases between them. CDR1 and CDR2 from the germline V gene are SNHLY and FYNNEI. The CDR3 covers 12 residues. CDR3 region: CASSTQDYGYTF. CDR3 in DNA: TGTGCCAGCAGTACACAGGACTATGGCTACACCTTC.

This clonotype was picked up many times. The chain links TRBV11-1 to TRBJ2-7, with D tentatively TRBD1 or TRBD2 (5 bases each). Germline V gene lookup returns CDR1 SGHAT and CDR2 FQDESV (reference sequence). This CDR3 has 17 residues. Trimming stripped 3 bases from V and 4 bases from J, with 22 bases between. The CDR3 bases are TGTGCCAGCAGCTTGTTAGGGACCCTCGGAGGCATGTACGAGCAGTACTTC. Encoded protein: CASSLLGTLGGMYEQYF. The full variable domain, completed using reference TRBV11-1 and TRBJ2-7, is EAEVAQSPRYKITEKSQAVAFWCDPISGHATLYWYRQILGQGPELLVQFQDESVVDDSQLPKDRFSAERLKGVDSTLKIQPAELGDSAMYLCASSLLGTLGGMYEQYFGPGTRLTVT.

This clonotype was observed at least ten times. CDR3 sequence: CASSWGSEQFF. CDR3 nucleotides: TGTGCCAGCAGCTGGGGCAGTGAGCAGTTCTTC. The V call is TRBV12-3 or TRBV12-4, the J call TRBJ2-1, with a weak D call TRBD1 (5 bases). CDR3 size: 11 residues. V lost 6 bases and J 9 bases, leaving 9 bases between the germline ends.

This clonotype was picked up many times. The chain is built from TRBV18 and TRBJ2-2, with 10 bases matching TRBD2. In germline, CDR1 is KGHSH, CDR2 LQKENI. J gave up 5 bases and V 4 bases, and 7 bases lay outside the gene matches. CDR3 length: 16 residues. The CDR3 sequence: CASSQLPGLATGELFF. The DNA for the CDR3 is TGTGCCAGCTCACAGCTTCCGGGACTAGCGACCGGGGAGCTGTTTTTT.

This clonotype was observed a single time. A read error is likely, as this CDR3 ends without the conserved phenylalanine or tryptophan. V gene TRBV3-1 combines with J gene TRBJ2-3, with no clear D. The germline V and J ends were trimmed by 9 bases and 6 bases, with 13 bases remaining between them. Germline V gene data show CDR1 as LGHDT and CDR2 as YNNKEL (reference sequence). This CDR3 has 12 amino acids. Written as DNA, the CDR3 is TGTGCCAGGGCTGGCTGGGGTGATACGCAGTATGTT. Encoded protein: CARAGWGDTQYV.

The chain links TRBV6-5 to TRBJ2-1; no reliable D call. The length of the CDR3 is 13 residues. The V gene's germline CDR1 is MNHEY and CDR2 SVGAGI. Deletions cut 4 bases from V and 4 bases from J, with 8 bases between. CDR3 region: CASSWNRYNEQFF. In nucleotides, the CDR3 is TGTGCCAGCAGTTGGAATCGTTACAATGAGCAGTTCTTC.

The sample holds many counts of this clonotype. The chain uses TRBV9 and TRBJ1-2, with TRBD1 matching over 7 bases. The germline V gene has CDR1 SGDLS and CDR2 YYNGEE. CDR3 length: 16 residues. The junction had 9 bases not matched to a gene; V was cut back by 0 bases and J by 4 bases. The CDR3 DNA sequence: TGTGCCAGCAGCGTAGCTGGCAGAGGGGGCGGCTATGGCTACACCTTC. Translating it yields CASSVAGRGGGYGYTF.

This rearrangement joins TRBV2 to TRBJ1-3; TRBD1 might be the D (5 bases). Germline lookup yields CDR1 SNHLY and CDR2 FYNNEI. Trimming took 10 bases from V and 0 from J, leaving 25 bases between them. The CDR3 is 18 amino acids. The CDR3: CATGPPTAGLISGNTIYF. The CDR3 bases are TGTGCCACCGGCCCCCCCACCGCGGGGCTAATCTCTGGAAACACCATATATTTT.

This clonotype was observed a few times. The genes are TRBV10-2 and TRBJ2-1, with D tentatively TRBD2 (6 bases). Trimming took off 7 bases at V and 3 bases at J, with 13 bases between the two ends. The CDR3 sequence is 14 residues long. Germline V CDR1 and CDR2: WSHSY, SAAADI. In DNA form, the CDR3 reads TGCGCCAGCAATTCCGGGGGATTCTACAATGAGCAGTTCTTC. Its protein product is CASNSGGFYNEQFF.

This clonotype was seen ten or more times. V usage is TRBV7-3 and J usage is TRBJ1-2, with 8 bases lining up with TRBD1. Germline lookup yields CDR1 SGHTA and CDR2 FQGTGA. The CDR3 runs 13 residues. V shed 0 bases, J shed 8 bases, and the junction held 2 bases outside the gene matches. The CDR3 spells CASSLTGTGGYTF. The CDR3 DNA follows: TGTGCCAGCAGCTTAACGGGGACAGGCGGCTACACCTTC.

This clonotype was observed many times. The CDR3 DNA reads TGCAGTGCTACGGACAGGGACGAACGTTACGGCGCATGGCAGCCCCAGCATTTT. Its protein is CSATDRDERYGAWQPQHF. The chain links TRBV20-1 to TRBJ1-5; 8 positions agree with TRBD1. CDR1 is DFQATT, CDR2 SNEGSKA, per germline (reference sequence). This CDR3 comprises 18 residues. J gave up 7 bases and V 4 bases, and 21 bases lay outside the gene matches.

The genes are TRBV5-1 and TRBJ2-5; D call uncertain. Looked up from germline, CDR1 is SGHRS and CDR2 is YFSETQ. The V gene lost 1 base and the J gene lost 0 bases, with 10 bases spanning the gap. The CDR3 length is 15 residues. The CDR3 region is CASSLRRPNQETQYF. The CDR3 DNA follows: TGCGCCAGCAGCTTGCGCCGACCAAACCAAGAGACCCAGTACTTC. Supplemented by reference TRBV5-1 and TRBJ2-5, the full variable domain reads KAGVTQTPRYLIKTRGQQVTLSCSPISGHRSVSWYQQTPGQGLQFLFEYFSETQRNKGNFPGRFSGRQFSNSRSEMNVSTLELGDSALYLCASSLRRPNQETQYFGPGTRLLVL.

This clonotype has only a few counts. The rearrangement joins TRBV7-3 to TRBJ1-2; 10 nucleotides line up with TRBD1. Germline V gives CDR1 SGHTA, CDR2 FQGTGA. The length of the CDR3 is 15 residues. Unmatched junction bases numbered 7, after V lost 5 bases and J lost 4 bases. The CDR3 sequence is CASSPLDRGPYGYTF. The CDR3 DNA reads as TGTGCCAGCAGCCCCTTAGACAGGGGGCCCTATGGCTACACCTTC.

This clonotype occurred many times. The chain recombines TRBV29-1 with TRBJ2-1; D is perhaps TRBD2 (6 bases). V was trimmed by 6 bases and J by 3 bases, leaving 9 bases between them. The CDR3 runs to 12 residues. CDR1 and CDR2 from the germline V gene are SQVTM and ANQGSEA. The CDR3 DNA follows: TGCAGCGTCACCGGGAGCTACAATGAGCAGTTCTTC. It encodes CSVTGSYNEQFF.

This clonotype showed up just once. This may stem from a read error, because a much larger clone lies one nucleotide away. This chain's CDR3 is CASSDGSTEAFF. The CDR3 coding sequence is TGTGCCAGCAGTGACGGGAGCACTGAAGCTTTCTTT. The chain recombines TRBV27 with TRBJ1-1; D not resolved. The V end was cut by 5 bases, the J end by 4 bases, with 8 bases between. The germline gives CDR1 MNHEY, CDR2 SMNVEV (reference sequence). The CDR3 extends over 12 amino acids.

This clonotype was detected many times. The chain has TRBV18 and TRBJ2-1; no firm D call. Trimming took 2 bases from V and 6 from J, leaving 8 bases between them. The germline V gene has CDR1 KGHSH and CDR2 LQKENI. The CDR3 has 13 residues. CDR3 amino acids: CASSPRPGNEQFF. In DNA, the CDR3 is TGTGCCAGCTCACCAAGACCAGGCAATGAGCAGTTCTTC.

The genes are TRBV11-1 and TRBJ1-5, with D possibly matching TRBD1 (5 bases). Germline CDR1 SGHAT, CDR2 FQDESV (reference sequence). V lost 1 base, J lost 3 bases, and 31 bases lay in between. This CDR3 spans 22 amino acids. CDR3 coding DNA: TGTGCCAGCAGCTTAGGGGGGAGGGTGGAGGGACTCCACTCCTCCCCCAATCAGCCCCAGCATTTT. Translated, it gives CASSLGGRVEGLHSSPNQPQHF.

This clonotype was seen ten or more times. V is TRBV28 and J is TRBJ1-5; a possible D gene is TRBD1 (6 bases). This CDR3 has 16 amino acids. CDR1 is MDHEN and CDR2 is SYDVKM in the germline V gene. Trimming removed 5 bases at V and 2 bases at J, with 16 bases between. In DNA, the CDR3 is TGTGCCAGCAGTCCGAGGGGGGGGGGCGGCAATCAGCCCCAGCATTTT. Its translation: CASSPRGGGGNQPQHF.

This clonotype was detected only once. The V call is TRBV2, the J call TRBJ2-3; 9 nucleotides align to TRBD1. Trimming cost V 5 bases and J 4 bases; bases outside gene matches: 10. The length of the CDR3 is 16 residues. Germline V gene data show CDR1 as SNHLY and CDR2 as FYNNEI. CDR3 DNA: TGTGCCAGCAGTAAGGCCGGACAGGGGATAGCAGATACGCAGTATTTT. It encodes CASSKAGQGIADTQYF.

This clonotype has just a few counts. The chain couples TRBV5-1 to TRBJ1-1; D perhaps matches TRBD1 (6 bases). Trimming cost V 7 bases and J 4 bases, with 14 bases left between them. Germline V lookup: CDR1 SGHRS, CDR2 YFSETQ. This CDR3 comprises 13 residues. CDR3 residues: CASGRGGSTEAFF. The CDR3 DNA sequence: TGCGCCAGCGGCAGGGGAGGAAGCACTGAAGCTTTCTTT.

In this sample, this clonotype turned up many times. The rearrangement uses TRBV9 and TRBJ2-5; D remains ambiguous. The CDR3 length is 12 residues. The germline V and J ends were trimmed by 3 bases and 5 bases, with 8 bases remaining between them. The V gene's germline CDR1 is SGDLS and CDR2 YYNGEE. CDR3 region: CASSANMETQYF. The CDR3 region has the DNA TGTGCCAGCAGCGCGAATATGGAGACCCAGTACTTC.

The rearrangement links TRBV5-1 to TRBJ1-3; 9 nucleotides align to TRBD1. Germline V lookup: CDR1 SGHRS, CDR2 YFSETQ. V lost 5 bases and J lost 2; bases outside the gene matches: 5. This CDR3 has 15 amino acids. The CDR3 nucleotides read TGCGCCAGCAGGCAACAGGGGGCGGCTGGAAACACCATATATTTT. Its translation is CASRQQGAAGNTIYF.

This clonotype was seen a few times. The rearrangement joins TRBV19 to TRBJ2-7, with no clear D. The CDR3 sequence is 13 residues long. Germline CDR1 LNHDA, CDR2 SQIVND (reference sequence). The ends were cut back, 10 bases at V and 1 base at J, with 14 bases in the middle. DNA of the CDR3: TGTGCCACCTCGACCGGAGTGTCCTACGAGCAGTACTTC. It translates to CATSTGVSYEQYF.

The sample holds many counts of this clonotype. The chain is built from TRBV28 and TRBJ2-5; no definite D call. This CDR3 has 11 residues. Looked up from germline, CDR1 is MDHEN and CDR2 is SYDVKM. V was trimmed by 3 bases and J by 6 bases, leaving 5 bases between them. The CDR3 here is CASSLWQTQYF. CDR3 in DNA: TGTGCCAGCAGTTTGTGGCAGACCCAGTACTTC.

In its sample, this clonotype was seen a few times. The rearrangement joins TRBV27 to TRBJ1-2, with D possibly being TRBD1 (5 bases). Between the trimmed V and J ends, which lost 3 bases and 10 bases, there was a span of 15 bases. Germline V gene data show CDR1 as MNHEY and CDR2 as SMNVEV (reference sequence). This CDR3 is built from 13 residues. CDR3 coding DNA: TGTGCCAGCAGTTTGTGGGGGGATCATGACTACACCTTC. Translating gives CASSLWGDHDYTF.

V is TRBV24-1 and J is TRBJ1-2; the D is unclear. CDR1 and CDR2 from the germline V gene are KGHDR and SFDVKD. Trimming pared 5 bases from V and 5 bases from J, leaving 11 bases between. The CDR3 spans 13 residues. The CDR3 sequence is CATSGVTGYGYTF. For the CDR3, the DNA is TGTGCCACCAGTGGGGTTACGGGTTATGGCTACACCTTC.

This clonotype was recorded many times. This chain links TRBV6-2 or TRBV6-3 with TRBJ1-1, with D hard to call. The germline V gene has CDR1 MNHEY and CDR2 SVGEGT. The CDR3 consists of 15 residues. V was clipped by 5 bases and J by 1 base, with 14 bases between them. This CDR3 reads CASSAPGRPNTEAFF. Written as DNA, the CDR3 is TGTGCCAGCAGTGCCCCAGGACGGCCGAACACTGAAGCTTTCTTT.

This clonotype was observed at least ten times. The chain joins TRBV2 to TRBJ2-5; 7 bases match TRBD1. CDR1 is SNHLY, CDR2 FYNNEI, per germline. With V trimmed by 8 bases and J by 0 bases, 0 bases remained unmatched. This CDR3 is built from 12 residues. CDR3 sequence (DNA): TGTGCCAGCGACAGGGACCAAGAGACCCAGTACTTC. As protein: CASDRDQETQYF.

At least ten counts were recorded for this clonotype. The V call is TRBV14, the J call TRBJ2-7; 7 positions match TRBD1. The junction had 15 bases not matched to a gene; V was cut back by 4 bases and J by 12 bases. Germline lookup yields CDR1 SGHDN and CDR2 FVKESK. The CDR3 has 14 residues. DNA of the CDR3: TGTGCCAGCAGCCGCCTAGGGGGCCCCTCTCCGTGGTACTTC. Amino acid sequence: CASSRLGGPSPWYF. Drawing the rest from reference TRBV14 and TRBJ2-7, the complete variable domain is EAGVTQFPSHSVIEKGQTVTLRCDPISGHDNLYWYRRVMGKEIKFLLHFVKESKQDESGMPNNRFLAERTGGTYSTLKVQPAELEDSGVYFCASSRLGGPSPWYFGPGTRLTVT.

This clonotype was seen many times. The chain links TRBV3-1 to TRBJ2-7; D not resolved. Per germline, CDR1 LGHDT and CDR2 YNNKEL (reference sequence). The length of the CDR3 is 13 residues. Trimming removed 3 bases from V and 0 bases from J, with 6 bases in between. CDR3 bases: TGTGCCAGCAGCCACGGCAGCTCCTACGAGCAGTACTTC. It specifies CASSHGSSYEQYF.